The 20 T cell receptor beta chains below were found in one sample sequenced in a study of T cells after yellow fever vaccination. TCRdb independently ran MiXCR on the 5' RACE reads; one entry per CDR3 protein. This table holds about 130,000 distinct CDR3 sequences, 8% to 10% found once. The sequencing here drew on CD8+ T cells sorted from PBMCs, taken on the day of the yellow fever booster vaccination. These receptor sequences come from a man aged 18 to 29 who received the YFV17D yellow fever vaccine.

The J gene is TRBJ1-5, the V gene TRBV20-1, with a weak D call TRBD1 (6 bases). Germline V gene data show CDR1 as DFQATT and CDR2 as SNEGSKA (reference sequence). Trimming cost V 2 bases and J 1 base, with 9 bases left between them. This CDR3 region has 14 residues. CDR3 DNA sequence: TGCAGTGCTAGAAAGGGGGGAAGCAATCAGCCCCAGCATTTT. Protein product: CSARKGGSNQPQHF.

The chain carries TRBV27 and TRBJ2-1; TRBD2 agrees at 9 bases. J lost 6 bases, V lost 4 bases, and 10 bases had no gene match. The CDR3 is 16 amino acids. Germline V gene sequence: CDR1 MNHEY, CDR2 SMNVEV (reference sequence). The CDR3 DNA follows: TGTGCCAGCAGTTCCCTGGCGGGGGGGCCGGGCAATGAGCAGTTCTTC. Translation: CASSSLAGGPGNEQFF.

The V and J genes are TRBV15 and TRBJ2-1, with 7 bases identical to TRBD1. J gave up 6 bases and V 5 bases, and 7 bases lay outside the gene matches. The CDR3 is 14 amino acids. Per germline, CDR1 LNHNV and CDR2 YYDKDF (reference sequence). CDR3 bases: TGTGCCACCAGCCCCACAGGGGTGGCCAATGAGCAGTTCTTC. Translated, it gives CATSPTGVANEQFF. Full variable domain (outside the CDR3, taken from reference TRBV15 and TRBJ2-1): DAMVIQNPRYQVTQFGKPVTLSCSQTLNHNVMYWYQQKSSQAPKLLFHYYDKDFNNEADTPDNFQSRRPNTSFCFLDIRSPGLGDTAMYLCATSPTGVANEQFFGPGTRLTVL.

V usage is TRBV7-9 and J usage is TRBJ2-7, with unresolved D. Germline loops: CDR1 SEHNR, CDR2 FQNEAQ (reference sequence). This CDR3 has 13 residues. Trimming removed 1 base at V and 3 bases at J, with 7 bases between. CDR3 sequence (DNA): TGTGCCAGCAGCTTAGAACGGAGCTACGAGCAGTACTTC. Its protein is CASSLERSYEQYF.

The chain employs TRBV7-2 and TRBJ2-5; 8 positions agree with TRBD1. Germline trimming cut 5 bases from V and 4 bases from J; bases unmatched to any gene: 6. Germline lookup yields CDR1 SGHTA and CDR2 FQGNSA. The CDR3 covers 14 residues. CDR3 in amino acids: CASSPAQGGETQYF. The CDR3 nucleotides read TGTGCCAGCAGCCCAGCACAGGGGGGAGAGACCCAGTACTTC.

This clonotype was observed a few times. The gene calls are TRBV4-3 and TRBJ1-1; possible D gene TRBD1, 5 bases. This CDR3 is built from 16 residues. CDR1 and CDR2 from the germline V gene are LGHNA and YSLEER. V was trimmed by 3 bases and J by 6 bases, leaving 20 bases between them. The CDR3 bases are TGCGCCAGCAGCCACGCCCCGGGACGTTCGGGCCCTGAAGCTTTCTTT. It translates to CASSHAPGRSGPEAFF.

The V and J genes are TRBV2 and TRBJ2-2, with D possibly matching TRBD1 (6 bases). This CDR3 is built from 14 residues. Germline CDR1 SNHLY, CDR2 FYNNEI. V was pared by 11 bases and J by 3 bases, with 16 bases between. The CDR3 loop is CASSAGQYTGELFF. The CDR3 coding sequence is TGTGCCTCGAGCGCAGGACAGTACACCGGGGAGCTGTTTTTT.

This clonotype was found a few times. J is TRBJ1-1 and V is TRBV10-3; 7 positions agree with TRBD1. There are 14 residues in the CDR3. Germline V gives CDR1 ENHRY, CDR2 SYGVKD. Trimming at V came to 10 bases and at J to 1 base, leaving 9 bases not matched to a gene. CDR3 sequence (DNA): TGTGCCACCATAAATGACAGGGAGAACACTGAAGCTTTCTTT. Amino acids: CATINDRENTEAFF.

This clonotype was seen repeatedly, ten times or more. The V call is TRBV10-3, the J call TRBJ2-7, with D perhaps TRBD1 (5 bases). Germline V gene lookup returns CDR1 ENHRY and CDR2 SYGVKD. Trimming stripped 2 bases from V and 3 bases from J, with 5 bases between. The CDR3 consists of 12 residues. Here the CDR3 reads CAISEDSYEQYV. CDR3 sequence (DNA): TGTGCCATCAGTGAGGACAGCTACGAGCAGTACGTC.

This chain uses TRBV20-1 with TRBJ1-4; 7 bases are a match to TRBD1. The germline gives CDR1 DFQATT, CDR2 SNEGSKA (reference sequence). The CDR3 spans 14 residues. V gave up 2 bases and J gave up 8 bases; unmatched junction bases: 8. Written as DNA, the CDR3 is TGCAGTGCTAGACTTCCTGACAGGGCGGAAAAACTGTTTTTT. The encoded protein is CSARLPDRAEKLFF.

In its sample, this clonotype was seen many times. The chain joins TRBV20-1 to TRBJ1-5; a weak D match, TRBD1 (6 bases). V was shortened by 1 base and J by 4 bases, with 11 bases between the two germline ends. The CDR3 spans 14 residues. Germline V gene lookup returns CDR1 DFQATT and CDR2 SNEGSKA (reference sequence). For the CDR3, the DNA is TGCAGTGCTAGAGCCCTCCAGGGGAATCAGCCCCAGCATTTT. Encoded protein: CSARALQGNQPQHF.

This clonotype was recorded many times. The rearrangement links TRBV6-5 to TRBJ2-2, with 8 bases aligning to TRBD2. Looked up from germline, CDR1 is MNHEY and CDR2 is SVGAGI. The CDR3 extends over 17 amino acids. The V gene end was trimmed by 0 bases and the J gene end by 0 bases; junction bases not matched to a gene: 3. The CDR3 DNA is TGTGCCAGCAGTTACTCCCGACTAGCGTCGAACACCGGGGAGCTGTTTTTT. Translated: CASSYSRLASNTGELFF.

This clonotype came up a few times. The genes are TRBV4-3 and TRBJ1-1; 7 nucleotides agree with TRBD1. Trimming took 0 bases from V and 6 from J; bases not matched to a gene: 7. This CDR3 has 15 residues. Germline V gene sequence: CDR1 LGHNA, CDR2 YSLEER. In DNA, the CDR3 is TGCGCCAGCAGCCAAGACGAGGGGGCGAGGGCTGAAGCTTTCTTT. This codes for CASSQDEGARAEAFF.

The table lists this clonotype with many counts. This chain connects TRBV6-4 to TRBJ2-1, with D possibly being TRBD2 (5 bases). With 4 bases removed from V and 4 bases from J, the gap between germline ends came to 8 bases. Germline V gene sequence: CDR1 MRHNA, CDR2 SNTAGT. The CDR3 runs to 13 residues. Written as DNA, the CDR3 is TGTGCCAGCAGTGTCGGGGATTACAATGAGCAGTTCTTC. Translated: CASSVGDYNEQFF.

The table lists this clonotype with many counts. The chain uses TRBV20-1 and TRBJ2-7; 10 nucleotides align to TRBD2. The ends lost 1 base at V and 4 bases at J; junction bases unmatched: 4. Germline assignment: CDR1 DFQATT and CDR2 SNEGSKA (reference sequence). The CDR3 is 14 amino acids. The chain's CDR3 is CSARGPSGGYEQYV. Here the CDR3 DNA reads TGCAGTGCTAGAGGTCCTAGCGGGGGATACGAGCAGTACGTC.

This clonotype has a handful of counts. The chain uses TRBV5-6 and TRBJ1-1; D is perhaps TRBD1 (5 bases). Germline loops: CDR1 SGHDT, CDR2 YYEEEE. Between the trimmed V and J ends, which lost 8 bases and 6 bases, there was a span of 14 bases. The CDR3 is 12 amino acids. The CDR3 DNA sequence: TGTGCCAGTAACGCGGGGGGATCTGAAGCTTTCTTT. Amino acids: CASNAGGSEAFF. Complete variable domain (other parts from reference TRBV5-6 and TRBJ1-1): DAGVTQSPTHLIKTRGQQVTLRCSPKSGHDTVSWYQQALGQGPQFIFQYYEEEERQRGNFPDRFSGHQFPNYSSELNVNALLLGDSALYLCASNAGGSEAFFGQGTRLTVV.

The chain recombines TRBV5-6 with TRBJ2-3; D uncertain. This CDR3 spans 12 amino acids. Per the germline V gene, CDR1 is SGHDT and CDR2 is YYEEEE. Trimming left V 0 bases short and J 5 bases short, with 4 bases between. The CDR3 is CASSLGIDTQYF. CDR3 bases: TGTGCCAGCAGCTTGGGGATAGATACGCAGTATTTT. Supplemented by reference TRBV5-6 and TRBJ2-3, the full variable domain reads DAGVTQSPTHLIKTRGQQVTLRCSPKSGHDTVSWYQQALGQGPQFIFQYYEEEERQRGNFPDRFSGHQFPNYSSELNVNALLLGDSALYLCASSLGIDTQYFGPGTRLTVL.

This clonotype was seen repeatedly, ten times or more. The chain joins TRBV7-9 to TRBJ1-1; D gene ambiguous. Germline assignment: CDR1 SEHNR and CDR2 FQNEAQ (reference sequence). Trimming left V 3 bases short and J 6 bases short, with 14 bases between. The CDR3 totals 14 residues. This CDR3 is CASSLGGVLPEAFF. For the CDR3, the DNA is TGTGCCAGCAGCTTGGGTGGGGTCCTCCCTGAAGCTTTCTTT.

This clonotype came up many times. J is TRBJ2-7 and V is TRBV7-6; a weak D match, TRBD1 (5 bases). The CDR3 extends over 16 amino acids. The germline V and J ends were trimmed by 2 bases and 4 bases, with 18 bases remaining between them. The germline V gene has CDR1 SGHVS and CDR2 FNYEAQ. CDR3 bases: TGTGCCAGCAGCTTAACTTCAGACAGTGCGTTTTACGAGCAGTACTTC. It yields the protein CASSLTSDSAFYEQYF. Full variable domain (remainder filled in from reference TRBV7-6 and TRBJ2-7): GAGVSQSPRYKVTKRGQDVALRCDPISGHVSLYWYRQALGQGPEFLTYFNYEAQQDKSGLPNDRFSAERPEGSISTLTIQRTEQRDSAMYRCASSLTSDSAFYEQYFGPGTRLTVT.

The sample holds a few counts of this clonotype. The CDR3 coding sequence is TGTGCCACCAGTGATTCATGGGGGGAGCTGTTTTTT. Encoded protein: CATSDSWGELFF. This chain joins TRBV24-1 and TRBJ2-2; no reliable D call. This CDR3 contains 12 residues. Trimming pared 2 bases from V and 8 bases from J, leaving 5 bases between. CDR1 KGHDR and CDR2 SFDVKD come from the germline V gene.